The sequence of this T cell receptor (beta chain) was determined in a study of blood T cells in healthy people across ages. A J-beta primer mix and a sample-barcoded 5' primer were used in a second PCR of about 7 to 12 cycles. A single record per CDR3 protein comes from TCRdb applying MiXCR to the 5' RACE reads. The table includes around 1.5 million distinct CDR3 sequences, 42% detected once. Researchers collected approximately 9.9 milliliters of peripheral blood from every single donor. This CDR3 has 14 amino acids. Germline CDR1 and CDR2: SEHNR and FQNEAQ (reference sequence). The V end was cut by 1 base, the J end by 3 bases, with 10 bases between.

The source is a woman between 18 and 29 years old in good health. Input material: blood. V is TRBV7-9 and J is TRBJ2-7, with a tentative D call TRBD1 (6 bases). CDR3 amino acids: CASSLGTALYEQYF. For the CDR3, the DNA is TGTGCCAGCAGCTTAGGGACAGCTCTCTACGAGCAGTACTTC.